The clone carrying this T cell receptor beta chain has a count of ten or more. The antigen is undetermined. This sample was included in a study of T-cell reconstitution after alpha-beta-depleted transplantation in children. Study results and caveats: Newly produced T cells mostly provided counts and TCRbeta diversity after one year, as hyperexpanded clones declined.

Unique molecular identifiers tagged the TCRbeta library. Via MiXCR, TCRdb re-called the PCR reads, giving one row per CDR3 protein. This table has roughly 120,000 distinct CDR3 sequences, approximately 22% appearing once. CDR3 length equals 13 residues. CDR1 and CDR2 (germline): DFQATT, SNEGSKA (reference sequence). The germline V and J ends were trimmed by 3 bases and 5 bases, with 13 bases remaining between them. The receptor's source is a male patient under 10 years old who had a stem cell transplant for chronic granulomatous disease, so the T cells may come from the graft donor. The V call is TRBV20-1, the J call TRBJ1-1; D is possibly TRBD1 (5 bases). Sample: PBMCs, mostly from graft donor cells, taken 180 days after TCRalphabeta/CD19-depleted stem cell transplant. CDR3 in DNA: TGCAGTGCTAGGGAGGGGACTATTACTGAAGCTTTCTTT. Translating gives CSAREGTITEAFF.